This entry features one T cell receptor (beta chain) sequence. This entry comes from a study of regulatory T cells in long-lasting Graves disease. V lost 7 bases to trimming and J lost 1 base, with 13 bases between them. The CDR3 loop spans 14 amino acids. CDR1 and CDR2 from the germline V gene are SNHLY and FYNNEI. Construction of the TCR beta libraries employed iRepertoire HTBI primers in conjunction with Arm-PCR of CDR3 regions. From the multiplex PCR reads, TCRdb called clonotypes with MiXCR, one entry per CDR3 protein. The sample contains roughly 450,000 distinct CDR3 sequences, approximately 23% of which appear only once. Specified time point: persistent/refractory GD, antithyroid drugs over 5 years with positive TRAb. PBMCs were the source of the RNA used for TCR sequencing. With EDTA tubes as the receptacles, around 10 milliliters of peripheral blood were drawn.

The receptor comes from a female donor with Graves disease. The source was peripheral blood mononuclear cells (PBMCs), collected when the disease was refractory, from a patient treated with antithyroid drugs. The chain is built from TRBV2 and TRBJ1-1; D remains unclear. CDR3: CASNLRTWNTEAFF. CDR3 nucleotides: TGTGCCAGCAATCTCAGGACGTGGAACACTGAAGCTTTCTTT.